This T cell receptor beta chain emerged from a study of graft-versus-host responses after intestinal transplantation. The germline gives CDR1 LGHNA, CDR2 YNFKEQ. This CDR3 comprises 15 residues. The V gene lost 5 bases and the J gene lost 4 bases, with 15 bases spanning the gap. Assay: immunoSEQ multiplex PCR; the TCRdb copy retains only in-frame clones and omits some. This table has under 90,000 clones, roughly 89% appearing once. Note on this clone: Its antigen is not identified.

Sequenced here: unstimulated CD8+ T cells sorted from spleen or lymph node cells, sampled before transplant. The chain carries TRBV4-2 and TRBJ1-5; TRBD1 might be the D (5 bases). The source of this sequence is a human donor who was the organ donor for an intestinal transplant. CDR3 bases: TGTGCCAGCAGCTTCGACAGCTGGGGAAATCAGCCCCAGCATTTT. Amino acid sequence: CASSFDSWGNQPQHF.